This T cell receptor (beta chain) stems from a study of glioma-infiltrating T cells. Whole-study results and caveats: Only very few CDR3 sequences appeared in both tissue and blood.

Amplification of TCR alpha and beta CDR3 regions from RNA used iRepertoire nested multiplex PCR. One-step reverse transcription and amplification started from approximately 100-400 ng of tissue mRNA or PBMC total RNA. TCRdb fed the multiplex PCR reads into MiXCR, producing one record per CDR3 protein. The table records 160,000 or so distinct CDR3 sequences, around 40% of them present only once. This clonotype was seen only once. Its antigen is still unknown. V gave up 6 bases and J gave up 6 bases; unmatched junction bases: 10. The germline CDR1 and CDR2 sequences are LGHDT and YNNKEL (reference sequence). This CDR3 region has 16 residues.

The chain couples TRBV3-1 to TRBJ2-1, with 11 bases lining up with TRBD2. The sequence derives from a human donor with low-grade glioma or glioblastoma, undergoing nonglioma brain surgery, or in good health (not recorded which). The specimen was glioma tissue, nonneoplastic brain tissue, or PBMCs (not recorded which). The DNA for the CDR3 is TGTGCCAGCAGGCAACCTTTTAGCGGGAGGGCCAATGAGCAGTTCTTC. This codes for CASRQPFSGRANEQFF.